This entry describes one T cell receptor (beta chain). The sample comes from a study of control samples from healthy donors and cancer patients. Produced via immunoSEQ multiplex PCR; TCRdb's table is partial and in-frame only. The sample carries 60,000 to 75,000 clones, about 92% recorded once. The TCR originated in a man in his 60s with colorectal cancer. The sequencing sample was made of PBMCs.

The CDR3 DNA reads TGTGCCAGCAGCTCAAGCGGGGGGGCCGGTCGGGAGACCCAGTACTTC. It codes for CASSSSGGAGRETQYF. V gene TRBV7-8 combines with J gene TRBJ2-5, with TRBD2 identical over 10 bases. The V and J ends lost 4 bases and 5 bases, in that order; junction bases with no gene match: 10. Per germline, CDR1 SGHVS and CDR2 FQNEAQ. The length of the CDR3 is 16 residues.